This T cell receptor (beta chain) emerged from a study of blood T cell repertoires in COVID-19 (dated by TCRdb to about 2020). With regard to the full study: Samples covering the acute and convalescent phases of COVID-19 were provided by collaborators in the United States, Italy and Spain. The prospective study material was composed of cDNA or gDNA derived from T cells, B-cell-depleted T cells, or PBMCs. Subjects who had been exposed to COVID-19, were actively infected with it, or had recovered from it provided the deeply sampled blood TCRbeta repertoires that made up the dataset. The repertoires were released in a freely available public database meant as a resource for research on the immune response to SARS-CoV-2. The samples were drawn from the first 160 participants of the ongoing ImmuneRACE study and from over a thousand subjects provided by 6 global collaborators. The sample metadata nearly always contained a de-identified subject ID, COVID-19 status, age in years and sex. Where available, HLA class I and class II types were taken from metadata supplied by the sample provider and were not determined by assay-based typing. What the research found in general, with its limitations: How much clinical and demographic metadata was included differed by source and by participant, and the metadata was provided uncurated.

Trimming takes 0 bases off V and 2 bases off J; junction bases not matched to a gene: 13. Via the germline V gene (reference sequence), CDR1 is LGHDT and CDR2 YNNKEL. The CDR3 measures 20 amino acids from cysteine to phenylalanine. Just CDR3 DNA is preserved here, 60 bases in frame from base 1. Points on this clone: The target of this receptor is not known. Base qualities are not provided; no much larger clone lies one nucleotide away.

Participants in the prospective study were aged roughly 18 to 100 years, lived in about two dozen United States geographic areas, and enrolled through a virtual design. To assign participants to cohorts, the prospective study relied on clinical history that participants themselves reported in a screening survey and a study questionnaire. Exposed participants were defined as having been in contact with someone with a PCR-confirmed or clinician-diagnosed COVID-19 case within 2 weeks of study entry. In the prospective study, mobile phlebotomists collected whole blood, serum and a nasopharyngeal or oropharyngeal swab from each participant. Prospective study participants could optionally give additional blood draws and questionnaires over an approximately two-month period. Prospective study blood samples were shipped either frozen or at room temperature before DNA extraction. TCRbeta CDR3 regions were amplified from genomic DNA using the immunoSEQ Assay, a bias-controlled multiplex PCR. For the original study's pipeline: The number of nucleated cells in each sample was estimated from the amplification of reference gene primers within the assay. Sequence reads were collapsed and filtered to measure the absolute abundance of every unique TCRbeta CDR3 rearrangement. For each sample, productive Simpson clonality was calculated as the square root of Simpson's diversity index over productive rearrangements. The table was pulled from immuneACCESS by TCRdb, which kept in-frame rearrangements only. Such tables lose some clones; where checked, under half of the loss comes from unresolved V genes, and the rest has no known cause. From that table come the V and J calls and clone size; the DNA was used to work out D and trimming. The sample yields around 200,000 clones; approximately 86% were counted once. More than 4% of the sample comes from the top ten.

Input material: PBMCs or T cells enriched from blood (not recorded which). The sequence was obtained from a woman in her twenties or thirties who had been exposed to COVID-19. Recombination joined TRBV3-1 (or the pseudogene TRBV3-2) with TRBJ2-3, and 11 junction bases match TRBD2. The CDR3 loop reads CASSQDFPQLAGVNTDTQYF. At the DNA level, the sequence is TGTGCCAGCAGCCAAGACTTCCCCCAACTAGCGGGGGTGAACACAGATACGCAGTATTTT.